Below, 2 T cell receptor beta chains from the same sample are listed, as sequenced in a study of T cell responses to AZD1222 COVID-19 vaccine. Libraries were prepared by immunoSEQ multiplex PCR; TCRdb keeps only in-frame clonotypes and omits some of them. In the table there are about 170,000 clones, around 87% of which are singletons. The specimen comprised peripheral blood, sampled on day 0 of AZD1222 vaccination. These receptors originate from an adult in good health.

The chain has TRBV10-3 and TRBJ2-5; a possible D gene is TRBD1 (5 bases). The germline V gene has CDR1 ENHRY and CDR2 SYGVKD. Trimming pared 8 bases from V and 1 base from J, leaving 11 bases between. This CDR3 region has 13 residues. CDR3 residues: CAIQQGFQETQYF. CDR3 nucleotides: TGTGCCATCCAGCAGGGTTTCCAAGAGACCCAGTACTTC.

The chain couples TRBV5-4 to TRBJ1-4; tentatively, D is TRBD1 (6 bases). Germline lookup yields CDR1 SGHNT and CDR2 YYREEE (reference sequence). Trimming pared 0 bases from V and 7 bases from J, leaving 10 bases between. This CDR3 spans 14 amino acids. CDR3 residues: CASSLAGVGEKLFF. DNA for the CDR3: TGTGCCAGCAGCTTGGCAGGGGTTGGTGAAAAACTGTTTTTT. The variable domain in full, with the rest retrieved from reference TRBV5-4 and TRBJ1-4, is ETGVTQSPTHLIKTRGQQVTLRCSSQSGHNTVSWYQQALGQGPQFIFQYYREEENGRGNFPPRFSGLQFPNYSSELNVNALELDDSALYLCASSLAGVGEKLFFGSGTQLSVL.